Listed here are 5 T cell receptor beta chains from one sample, sequenced in a study of CD8 T cells in Susac syndrome. Random hexamers were used to reverse transcribe an amount of roughly 0.5 to 1 ug RNA. TCRdb independently ran MiXCR on the immunoSEQ multiplex PCR reads; one entry per CDR3 protein. The sample has more than 200,000 distinct CDR3 sequences; roughly 93% are singletons. Sequenced input: CD4+ T cells from PBMCs. These TCRs come from a human donor with multiple sclerosis.

The V call is TRBV19, the J call TRBJ2-2; tentatively, D is TRBD2 (5 bases). V was trimmed by 3 bases and J by 7 bases, leaving 15 bases between them. The CDR3 sequence is 15 residues long. Germline lookup yields CDR1 LNHDA and CDR2 SQIVND (reference sequence). The CDR3 protein is CASSIDGGRDGELFF. As DNA, the CDR3 is TGTGCCAGTAGTATTGACGGCGGACGGGACGGGGAGCTGTTTTTT.

This clonotype was seen more than once but under ten times. V gene TRBV7-2 combines with J gene TRBJ2-7; D gene uncertain. The germline CDR1 and CDR2 sequences are SGHTA and FQGNSA. Deletions cut 5 bases from V and 2 bases from J, with 10 bases between. The CDR3 length is 13 residues. The CDR3 DNA sequence: TGTGCCAGCAGCCAGCCCAGCGCCTACGAGCAGTACGTC. This codes for CASSQPSAYEQYV.

The chain employs TRBV29-1 and TRBJ1-1; tentatively, D is TRBD1 (5 bases). Germline V gene sequence: CDR1 SQVTM, CDR2 ANQGSEA. The V end lost 6 bases, the J end lost 0 bases, and 14 bases lay between the germline ends. The CDR3 totals 14 residues. The DNA for the CDR3 is TGCAGCGTCCAAGGTCGGGGCTTGAACACTGAAGCTTTCTTT. Its translation is CSVQGRGLNTEAFF.

In its sample, this clonotype was seen once. The J gene is TRBJ2-4, the V gene TRBV5-6; 16 nucleotides agree with TRBD2. V lost 3 bases to trimming and J lost 8 bases; unmatched junction nucleotides: 5. This CDR3 spans 16 amino acids. CDR1 and CDR2 (germline): SGHDT, YYEEEE. CDR3 residues: CASSSGLAGGWHIQYF. The CDR3 bases are TGTGCCAGCAGCTCGGGACTAGCGGGAGGGTGGCACATTCAGTACTTC.

This clonotype has only a few counts. This chain connects TRBV6-1 to TRBJ2-7, with D perhaps matching TRBD1 (6 bases). Germline V gene sequence: CDR1 MNHNS, CDR2 SASEGT. This CDR3 contains 13 residues. V gave up 8 bases and J gave up 0 bases, with 11 bases separating them. CDR3 coding DNA: TGTGCCAGCTTGGGCAGGGGCTCCTACGAGCAGTACTTC. Translating gives CASLGRGSYEQYF.